The rows below give T cell receptor beta chains drawn from one sample of a study of somatic mutations in cytotoxic T cells in rheumatoid arthritis. Sequencing used immunoSEQ multiplex PCR; TCRdb keeps in-frame clones, though not all of them. The sample lists about 30,000 clones; 82% were seen once. Sequencing was carried out using CD8+ T cells sorted from blood. The receptors derive from an adult with rheumatoid arthritis. Each CDR3 is given with its conserved first and last residue. Each record gives: J gene, clone size, V gene, D gene, CDR3 DNA, CDR3 protein. D genes are given only for firm matches. The size of a clone is reported for some rows only, either as once, few or many, or as a class for expanded clones.

j_gene: TRBJ2-1; abundance: -; v_gene: TRBV7-2; d_gene: -; CDR3nt: TGTGCCAGCAGTGGCATCTACAATGAGCAGTTCTTC; CDR3aa: CASSGIYNEQFF
j_gene: TRBJ1-4; abundance: -; v_gene: TRBV19; d_gene: TRBD1; CDR3nt: TGTGCCAGTAGTCCTCGGGACAGGGCTGAAAAACTGTTTTTT; CDR3aa: CASSPRDRAEKLFF
j_gene: TRBJ1-5; abundance: -; v_gene: TRBV6-1; d_gene: -; CDR3nt: TGTGCCAGCATGAGGAGGTATGGTCAGCCCCAGCATTTT; CDR3aa: CASMRRYGQPQHF
j_gene: TRBJ2-3; abundance: -; v_gene: TRBV7-8; d_gene: TRBD2; CDR3nt: TGTGCCAGCAGCTTAGCGTTAACTAGCGTTATCACAGATACGCAGTATTTT; CDR3aa: CASSLALTSVITDTQYF
j_gene: TRBJ2-1; abundance: -; v_gene: TRBV7-9; d_gene: -; CDR3nt: TGTGCCAGCAGCTTAGCAGACAATGAGCAGTTCTTC; CDR3aa: CASSLADNEQFF
j_gene: TRBJ1-2; abundance: -; v_gene: TRBV4-1; d_gene: TRBD1; CDR3nt: TGCGCCAGCAGCCAAGCTCAGGGGGGGGCCTATGGCTACACCTTC; CDR3aa: CASSQAQGGAYGYTF
j_gene: TRBJ2-7; abundance: -; v_gene: TRBV11-2; d_gene: -; CDR3nt: TGTGCCAGCAGCTTAGATTACGAGCAGTACTTC; CDR3aa: CASSLDYEQYF
j_gene: TRBJ2-3; abundance: -; v_gene: TRBV6-4; d_gene: TRBD2; CDR3nt: TGTGCCAGCAGCCCCCAGCGGGGGCCCACAGATACGCAGTATTTT; CDR3aa: CASSPQRGPTDTQYF
j_gene: TRBJ2-3; abundance: -; v_gene: TRBV5-3; d_gene: -; CDR3nt: TGTGCCAGAACCTCCTCACGAGGTTTCGTCGCAGATACGCAGTATTTT; CDR3aa: CARTSSRGFVADTQYF
j_gene: TRBJ1-1; abundance: few; v_gene: TRBV30; d_gene: -; CDR3nt: TGTGCCTGGAGTGTACTGGGCGGGAACACTGAAGCTTTCTTT; CDR3aa: CAWSVLGGNTEAFF
j_gene: TRBJ1-1; abundance: once; v_gene: TRBV5-6; d_gene: TRBD1; CDR3nt: TGTGCCAGCAGCATACAGGGGTTCACTGAAGCTTTCTTT; CDR3aa: CASSIQGFTEAFF
j_gene: TRBJ1-1; abundance: -; v_gene: TRBV27; d_gene: TRBD1; CDR3nt: TGTGCCAGCAGTGCCTCAAGGGGGCTTCTCACTGAAGCTTTCTTT; CDR3aa: CASSASRGLLTEAFF
j_gene: TRBJ2-4; abundance: few; v_gene: TRBV4-1; d_gene: -; CDR3nt: TGCGCCAGCAGCCAAGCTGACAGGTCCCTAAACATTCAGTACTTC; CDR3aa: CASSQADRSLNIQYF
j_gene: TRBJ1-1; abundance: once; v_gene: TRBV6-1; d_gene: -; CDR3nt: TGTGCCAGCTTGCCCGGCACTGAAGCTTTCTTT; CDR3aa: CASLPGTEAFF
j_gene: TRBJ1-1; abundance: -; v_gene: TRBV7-2; d_gene: TRBD1; CDR3nt: TGTGCCAGCAGTGACAGGGCTTGGAACACTGAAGCTTTCTTT; CDR3aa: CASSDRAWNTEAFF
j_gene: TRBJ1-6; abundance: few; v_gene: TRBV5-1; d_gene: TRBD1; CDR3nt: TGCGCCAGCAGCAGTACAGGGGGCCGCTCACCCCTCCACTTT; CDR3aa: CASSSTGGRSPLHF
j_gene: TRBJ2-7; abundance: -; v_gene: TRBV28; d_gene: TRBD1; CDR3nt: TGTGCCAGCAGTTTAGGGATCGGGACAGCTATAGACTACGAGCAGTACTTC; CDR3aa: CASSLGIGTAIDYEQYF
j_gene: TRBJ1-1; abundance: few; v_gene: TRBV27; d_gene: -; CDR3nt: TGTGCCAGCAGCATGGGGCGGTGGACTGAAGCTTTCTTT; CDR3aa: CASSMGRWTEAFF
j_gene: TRBJ1-5; abundance: -; v_gene: TRBV7-2; d_gene: -; CDR3nt: TGTGCCAGCAGCTTAGCGCATACAGGAGGCAATCAGCCCCAGCATTTT; CDR3aa: CASSLAHTGGNQPQHF
j_gene: TRBJ1-1; abundance: -; v_gene: TRBV29-1; d_gene: -; CDR3nt: TGCAGCGTTGGGGGTGATGGCACTGAAGCTTTCTTT; CDR3aa: CSVGGDGTEAFF
j_gene: TRBJ2-7; abundance: few; v_gene: TRBV19; d_gene: TRBD2; CDR3nt: TGTGCCAGTAGCTACGGGGGGGACGGATCCTACGAGCAGTACTTC; CDR3aa: CASSYGGDGSYEQYF
j_gene: TRBJ1-1; abundance: -; v_gene: TRBV5-1; d_gene: -; CDR3nt: TGCGCCAGCAGCTTGCTAGGAGAGGCCACTGAAGCTTTCTTT; CDR3aa: CASSLLGEATEAFF
j_gene: TRBJ2-7; abundance: few; v_gene: TRBV6-5; d_gene: -; CDR3nt: TGTGCCAGCAGTTACCGGCCGGGGGCGGGGGAGCAGTACTTC; CDR3aa: CASSYRPGAGEQYF
j_gene: TRBJ2-5; abundance: -; v_gene: TRBV11-3; d_gene: -; CDR3nt: TGTGCCTCAGCAGCTCCGGGGCGGCCCCAAGAGACCCAGTACTTC; CDR3aa: CASAAPGRPQETQYF
j_gene: TRBJ1-1; abundance: -; v_gene: TRBV10-3; d_gene: -; CDR3nt: TGTGCCATCAGTGAGAGGAGACAGCCGAACACTGAAGCTTTCTTT; CDR3aa: CAISERRQPNTEAFF
j_gene: TRBJ2-1; abundance: -; v_gene: TRBV27; d_gene: TRBD2; CDR3nt: TGTGCCAGCAGGTCTAGCGGGAGGTTTAATGAGCAGTTCTTC; CDR3aa: CASRSSGRFNEQFF
j_gene: TRBJ1-1; abundance: -; v_gene: TRBV7-3; d_gene: TRBD1; CDR3nt: TGTGCCAGCAGCCTAGGGGGCCTGGGCACTGAAGCTTTCTTT; CDR3aa: CASSLGGLGTEAFF
j_gene: TRBJ2-7; abundance: -; v_gene: TRBV4-1; d_gene: TRBD2; CDR3nt: TGCGCCAGCAGCCGGGGGCCCGACGGACCGCGCGACGGGGGGGGCGAGCAGTACTTC; CDR3aa: CASSRGPDGPRDGGGEQYF
j_gene: TRBJ1-1; abundance: -; v_gene: TRBV28; d_gene: TRBD1; CDR3nt: TGTGCCAGCAGTGCAGACAGGGATGAAAGAAGGTTGAACACTGAAGCTTTCTTT; CDR3aa: CASSADRDERRLNTEAFF
j_gene: TRBJ2-2; abundance: -; v_gene: TRBV11-3; d_gene: -; CDR3nt: TGTGCCAGCAGCTTAGGATCGGGCACCGGGGAGCTGTTTTTT; CDR3aa: CASSLGSGTGELFF
j_gene: TRBJ2-7; abundance: -; v_gene: TRBV7-9; d_gene: -; CDR3nt: TGTGCCAGCAGCTTACGGGACGAGCAGTACTTC; CDR3aa: CASSLRDEQYF
j_gene: TRBJ2-7; abundance: -; v_gene: TRBV27; d_gene: -; CDR3nt: TGTGCCAGCAGTCCCGGACTCGGCTTCTACGAGCAGTACTTC; CDR3aa: CASSPGLGFYEQYF
j_gene: TRBJ1-5; abundance: -; v_gene: TRBV5-5; d_gene: -; CDR3nt: TGTGCCAGCAGCTTGGGCAGGTATCAGCCCCAGCATTTT; CDR3aa: CASSLGRYQPQHF
j_gene: TRBJ1-2; abundance: -; v_gene: TRBV5-1; d_gene: -; CDR3nt: TGCGCCAGCAGCTTGGAGGTTAACTATGGCTACACCTTC; CDR3aa: CASSLEVNYGYTF
j_gene: TRBJ1-1; abundance: -; v_gene: TRBV2; d_gene: TRBD1; CDR3nt: TGTGCCAGCATCCCCCTTGCCCTCACAGGGGAGGTTGGGACTTTCTTT; CDR3aa: CASIPLALTGEVGTFF
j_gene: TRBJ2-1; abundance: once; v_gene: TRBV5-1; d_gene: -; CDR3nt: TGCGCCAGCAGCTCGGCGAGATACAATGAGCAGTTCTTC; CDR3aa: CASSSARYNEQFF
j_gene: TRBJ2-3; abundance: -; v_gene: TRBV27; d_gene: -; CDR3nt: TGTGCCAGCAGTTTATCGATGGACACAGATACGCAGTATTTT; CDR3aa: CASSLSMDTDTQYF
j_gene: TRBJ2-1; abundance: -; v_gene: TRBV7-2; d_gene: -; CDR3nt: TGTGCCAGCAGCCGAGGGGGGAGTTGGTGGAATGAGCAGTTCTTC; CDR3aa: CASSRGGSWWNEQFF
j_gene: TRBJ1-5; abundance: -; v_gene: TRBV10-3; d_gene: -; CDR3nt: TGTGCCATCTCCCACGGGGATTTGCGCAATCAGCCCCAGCATTTT; CDR3aa: CAISHGDLRNQPQHF
j_gene: TRBJ1-1; abundance: -; v_gene: TRBV19; d_gene: TRBD1; CDR3nt: TGTGCCAGTAGCCCCGGGACAGCAGTGGCTGAAGCTTTCTTT; CDR3aa: CASSPGTAVAEAFF
j_gene: TRBJ1-4; abundance: -; v_gene: TRBV19; d_gene: TRBD1; CDR3nt: TGTGCCAGTAGTATAGCCGGCAGGGGGAGTGAAAAACTGTTTTTT; CDR3aa: CASSIAGRGSEKLFF
j_gene: TRBJ2-5; abundance: -; v_gene: TRBV7-3; d_gene: TRBD2; CDR3nt: TGTGCCAGCAGCTCTTTTCCGGGACTAGCGGGAGCGAAAGAGACCCAGTACTTC; CDR3aa: CASSSFPGLAGAKETQYF
j_gene: TRBJ2-7; abundance: -; v_gene: TRBV7-2; d_gene: -; CDR3nt: TGTGCCAGCAGCTTGGCGCTGCGGGAGCAGTACTTC; CDR3aa: CASSLALREQYF
j_gene: TRBJ1-2; abundance: -; v_gene: TRBV7-9; d_gene: -; CDR3nt: TGTGCCAGCAGCTTAGGAGGAGGGAACCGCGGCTACACCTTC; CDR3aa: CASSLGGGNRGYTF
j_gene: TRBJ2-2; abundance: -; v_gene: TRBV9; d_gene: -; CDR3nt: TGTGCCAGCAGCGTAGCGGACAGACACACCGGGGAGCTGTTTTTT; CDR3aa: CASSVADRHTGELFF
j_gene: TRBJ2-7; abundance: -; v_gene: TRBV12-5; d_gene: TRBD1; CDR3nt: TGTGCTAGTGGTCTCGAACCGGGACAGGGGAGACGCGAGCAGTACTTC; CDR3aa: CASGLEPGQGRREQYF
j_gene: TRBJ2-7; abundance: few; v_gene: TRBV10-1; d_gene: -; CDR3nt: TGCGCCAGCAGTGAGCCTGCATCCTACGAGCAGTACTTC; CDR3aa: CASSEPASYEQYF
j_gene: TRBJ2-1; abundance: -; v_gene: TRBV9; d_gene: TRBD2; CDR3nt: TGTGCCAGCAGCGCCAATCCGCTAGCGGGGAACTACAATGAGCAGTTCTTC; CDR3aa: CASSANPLAGNYNEQFF
j_gene: TRBJ2-1; abundance: -; v_gene: TRBV19; d_gene: -; CDR3nt: TGTGCCAGTAGTATGACTACGAACACACACAATGAGCAGTTCTTC; CDR3aa: CASSMTTNTHNEQFF
j_gene: TRBJ1-2; abundance: -; v_gene: TRBV27; d_gene: -; CDR3nt: TGTGCCACTTCCTCCGAAACCACTGGTAAAGGCTACTATGGCTACACCTTC; CDR3aa: CATSSETTGKGYYGYTF
j_gene: TRBJ1-6; abundance: -; v_gene: TRBV4-3; d_gene: -; CDR3nt: TGCGCCAGCAGCCAAGGGGTTGGGCCAAATTCACCCCTCCACTTT; CDR3aa: CASSQGVGPNSPLHF
j_gene: TRBJ2-3; abundance: -; v_gene: TRBV2; d_gene: TRBD2; CDR3nt: TGTGCCAGCAAGAGACTAGCCTTTTCAGATACGCAGTATTTT; CDR3aa: CASKRLAFSDTQYF
j_gene: TRBJ2-2; abundance: -; v_gene: TRBV7-9; d_gene: -; CDR3nt: TGTGCCAGCAGCTTAGAAGGCTTGCTGAACACCGGGGAGCTGTTTTTT; CDR3aa: CASSLEGLLNTGELFF
j_gene: TRBJ1-1; abundance: -; v_gene: TRBV28; d_gene: -; CDR3nt: TGTGCCAGCAGACGTCTCGGCACTGAAGCTTTCTTT; CDR3aa: CASRRLGTEAFF
j_gene: TRBJ2-2; abundance: -; v_gene: TRBV18; d_gene: -; CDR3nt: TGTGCCAGCTCACCCGCGACAGATACGAACACCGGGGAGCTGTTTTTT; CDR3aa: CASSPATDTNTGELFF